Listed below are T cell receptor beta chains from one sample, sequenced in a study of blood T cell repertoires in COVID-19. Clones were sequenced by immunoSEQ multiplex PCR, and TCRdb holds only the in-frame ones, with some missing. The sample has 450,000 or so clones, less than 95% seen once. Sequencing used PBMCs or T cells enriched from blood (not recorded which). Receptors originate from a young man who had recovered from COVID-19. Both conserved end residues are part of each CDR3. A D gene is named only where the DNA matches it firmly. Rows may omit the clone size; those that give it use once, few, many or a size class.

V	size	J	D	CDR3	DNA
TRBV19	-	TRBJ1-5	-	CASGQVELSNQPQHF	TGTGCCAGTGGCCAGGTTGAACTTAGCAATCAGCCCCAGCATTTT
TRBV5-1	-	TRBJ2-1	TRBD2	CASSLSGLAGADEQFF	TGCGCCAGCAGCCTAAGCGGACTAGCGGGCGCGGATGAGCAGTTCTTC
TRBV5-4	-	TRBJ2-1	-	CASSQTSEQFF	TGTGCCAGCAGCCAGACATCTGAGCAGTTCTTC
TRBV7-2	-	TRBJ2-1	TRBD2	CASSSWGLAGGGNEQFF	TGTGCCAGCAGCTCATGGGGACTAGCGGGGGGAGGCAATGAGCAGTTCTTC
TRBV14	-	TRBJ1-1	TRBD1	CASSSMTGGNTEAFF	TGTGCCAGCAGCTCTATGACAGGGGGGAACACTGAAGCTTTCTTT
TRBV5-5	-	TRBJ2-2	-	CASSKASGFTGELFF	TGTGCCAGCAGCAAAGCCTCAGGGTTCACCGGGGAGCTGTTTTTT
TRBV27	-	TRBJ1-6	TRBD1	CASSGDRGRLNSPLHF	TGTGCCAGCAGTGGGGACAGGGGACGCTTAAATTCACCCCTCCACTTT
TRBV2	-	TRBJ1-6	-	CASSEQGLSYNSPLHF	TGTGCCAGCAGTGAGCAGGGGTTATCCTATAATTCACCCCTCCACTTT
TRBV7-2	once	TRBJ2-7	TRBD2	CASSHSGGSREQYF	TGTGCCAGCAGCCACTCCGGGGGGAGCAGAGAGCAGTACTTC
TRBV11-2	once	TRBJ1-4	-	CASSLEDSGVIKLFF	TGTGCCAGCAGCCTTGAGGACAGTGGGGTGATTAAACTGTTTTTT
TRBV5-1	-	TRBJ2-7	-	CASSQAGVHEQYF	TGCGCCAGCAGTCAGGCAGGGGTCCACGAGCAGTACTTC
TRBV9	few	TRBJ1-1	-	CASSVAGLNTEAFF	TGTGCCAGCAGCGTAGCAGGGTTGAACACTGAAGCTTTCTTT
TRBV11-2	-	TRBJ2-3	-	CASSLGGDTQYF	TGTGCCAGCAGCTTAGGAGGTGATACGCAGTATTTT
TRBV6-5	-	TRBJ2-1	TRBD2	CASTRTGGNEQFF	TGTGCCAGCACGCGTACCGGGGGGAATGAGCAGTTCTTC
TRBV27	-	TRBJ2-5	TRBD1	CASSSDRGLKTQYF	TGTGCCAGCAGTTCCGACAGGGGGTTGAAGACCCAGTACTTC
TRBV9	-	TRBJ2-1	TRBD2	CASSATSGRAYEQFF	TGTGCCAGCAGCGCGACTAGCGGGAGGGCCTATGAGCAGTTCTTC
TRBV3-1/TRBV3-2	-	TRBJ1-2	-	CASSQVLLANYGYTF	TGTGCCAGCAGCCAAGTTCTACTAGCTAACTATGGCTACACCTTC
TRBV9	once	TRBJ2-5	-	CASSVGPQETQYF	TGTGCCAGCAGCGTAGGTCCTCAAGAGACCCAGTACTTC
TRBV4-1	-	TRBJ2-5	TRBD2	CASSSLAGVTETQYF	TGCGCCAGCAGCTCGCTAGCGGGAGTAACCGAGACCCAGTACTTC
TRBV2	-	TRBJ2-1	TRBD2	CASREGLATYNEQFF	TGTGCCAGCAGGGAGGGACTAGCGACCTACAATGAGCAGTTCTTC
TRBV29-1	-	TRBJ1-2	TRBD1	CSDSPGQLYGYTF	TGCAGCGACTCCCCGGGACAGCTTTATGGCTACACCTTC
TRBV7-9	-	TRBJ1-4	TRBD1	CATSDRENEKLFF	TGTGCCACCTCGGACAGGGAAAATGAAAAACTGTTTTTT
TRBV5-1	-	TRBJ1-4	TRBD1	CASSWRTGGEEKLFF	TGCGCCAGCAGCTGGCGGACAGGGGGCGAGGAAAAACTGTTTTTT
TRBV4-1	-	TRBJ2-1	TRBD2	CASSQVLAGGLNEQFF	TGCGCCAGCAGCCAAGTCCTAGCGGGAGGTCTCAATGAGCAGTTCTTC
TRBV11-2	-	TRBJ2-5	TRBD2	CASSSLAGGPYF	TGTGCCAGCAGCTCCCTAGCGGGAGGGCCTTACTTC
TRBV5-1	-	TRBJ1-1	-	CASSSGQNTEAFF	TGCGCCAGCAGCTCAGGACAGAACACTGAAGCTTTCTTT